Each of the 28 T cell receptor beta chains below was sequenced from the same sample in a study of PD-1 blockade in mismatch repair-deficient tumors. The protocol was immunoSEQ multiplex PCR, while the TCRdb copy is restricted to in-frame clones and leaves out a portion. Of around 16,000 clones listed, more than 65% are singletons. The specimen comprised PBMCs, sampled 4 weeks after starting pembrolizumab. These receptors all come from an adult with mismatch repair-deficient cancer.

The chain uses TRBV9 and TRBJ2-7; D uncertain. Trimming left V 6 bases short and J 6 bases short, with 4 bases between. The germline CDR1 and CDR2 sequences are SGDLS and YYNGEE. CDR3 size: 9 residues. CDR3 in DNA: TGTGCCAGCATTCGCGAGCAGTACTTC. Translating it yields CASIREQYF.

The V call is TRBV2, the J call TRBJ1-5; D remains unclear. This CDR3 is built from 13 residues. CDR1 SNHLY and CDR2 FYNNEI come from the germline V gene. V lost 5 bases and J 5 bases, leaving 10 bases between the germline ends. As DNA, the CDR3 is TGTGCCAGCAGTAGCGAGAGGGATCAGCCCCAGCATTTT. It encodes CASSSERDQPQHF. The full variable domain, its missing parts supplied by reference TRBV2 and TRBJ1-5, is EPEVTQTPSHQVTQMGQEVILRCVPISNHLYFYWYRQILGQKVEFLVSFYNNEISEKSEIFDDQFSVERPDGSNFTLKIRSTKLEDSAMYFCASSSERDQPQHFGDGTRLSIL.

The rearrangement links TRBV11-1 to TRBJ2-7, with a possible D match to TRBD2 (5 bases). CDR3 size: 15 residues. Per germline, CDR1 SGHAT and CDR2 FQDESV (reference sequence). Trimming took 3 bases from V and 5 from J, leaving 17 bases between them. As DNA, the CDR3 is TGTGCCAGCAGCTTGAGTGCGGGTAAGACCCACGAGCAGTACTTC. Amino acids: CASSLSAGKTHEQYF.

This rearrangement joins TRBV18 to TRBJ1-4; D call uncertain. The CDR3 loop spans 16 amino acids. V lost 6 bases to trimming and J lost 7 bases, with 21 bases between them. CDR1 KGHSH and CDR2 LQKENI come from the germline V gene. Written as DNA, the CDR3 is TGTGCCAGCTCCGTTAACCCCTCGTTGGAGGGTGAAAAACTGTTTTTT. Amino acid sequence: CASSVNPSLEGEKLFF.

The CDR3 nucleotides read TGTGCCAGCCAGGGGATGAACACTGAAGCTTTCTTT. Its protein product is CASQGMNTEAFF. The rearrangement uses TRBV5-8 and TRBJ1-1, with D possibly matching TRBD1 (6 bases). The CDR3 spans 12 residues. CDR1 SGHTS and CDR2 YDEGEE come from the germline V gene. The V end lost 7 bases, the J end lost 0 bases, and 7 bases lay between the germline ends.

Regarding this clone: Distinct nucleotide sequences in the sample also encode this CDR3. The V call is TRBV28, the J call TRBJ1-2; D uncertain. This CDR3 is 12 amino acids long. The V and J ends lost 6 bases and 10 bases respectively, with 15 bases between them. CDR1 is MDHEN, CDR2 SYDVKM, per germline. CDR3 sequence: CASRYDQRDYTF. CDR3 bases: TGTGCCAGCAGATACGATCAGAGGGACTACACCTTC.

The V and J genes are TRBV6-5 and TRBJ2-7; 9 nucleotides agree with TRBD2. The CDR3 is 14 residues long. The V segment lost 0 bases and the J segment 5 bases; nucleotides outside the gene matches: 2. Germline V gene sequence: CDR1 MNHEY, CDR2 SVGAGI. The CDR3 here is CASSYSSGRNEQYF. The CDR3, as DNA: TGTGCCAGCAGTTACTCTAGCGGGAGAAACGAGCAGTACTTC.

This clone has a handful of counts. The CDR3 spells CASSKSGGSYEQYF. In DNA, the CDR3 is TGCGCCAGCAGTAAAAGCGGGGGCTCCTACGAGCAGTACTTC. The gene calls are TRBV5-1 and TRBJ2-7; 8 bases match TRBD2. The CDR3 runs 14 residues. Looked up from germline, CDR1 is SGHRS and CDR2 is YFSETQ. J lost 0 bases, V lost 5 bases, and 4 bases had no gene match.

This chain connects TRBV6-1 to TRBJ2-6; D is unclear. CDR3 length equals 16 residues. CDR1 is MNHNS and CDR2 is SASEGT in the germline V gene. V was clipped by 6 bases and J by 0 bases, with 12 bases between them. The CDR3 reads CASSEPLSSGANVLTF. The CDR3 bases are TGTGCCAGCAGCGAACCACTAAGCTCTGGGGCCAACGTCCTGACTTTC.

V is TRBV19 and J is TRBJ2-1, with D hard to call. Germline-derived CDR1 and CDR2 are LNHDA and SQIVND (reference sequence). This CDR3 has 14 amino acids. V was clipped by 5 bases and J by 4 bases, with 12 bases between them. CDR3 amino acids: CASSLVSFYNEQFF. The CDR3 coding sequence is TGTGCCAGTAGTCTAGTTTCCTTTTACAATGAGCAGTTCTTC. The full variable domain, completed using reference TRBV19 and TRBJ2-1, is DGGITQSPKYLFRKEGQNVTLSCEQNLNHDAMYWYRQDPGQGLRLIYYSQIVNDFQKGDIAEGYSVSREKKESFPLTVTSAQKNPTAFYLCASSLVSFYNEQFFGPGTRLTVL.

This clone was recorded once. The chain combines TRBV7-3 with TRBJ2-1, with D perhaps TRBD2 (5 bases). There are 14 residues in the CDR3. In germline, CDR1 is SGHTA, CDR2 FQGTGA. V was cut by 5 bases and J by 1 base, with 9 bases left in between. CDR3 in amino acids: CASSPRTSYNEQFF. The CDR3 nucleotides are TGTGCCAGCAGCCCGCGGACTTCCTACAATGAGCAGTTCTTC.

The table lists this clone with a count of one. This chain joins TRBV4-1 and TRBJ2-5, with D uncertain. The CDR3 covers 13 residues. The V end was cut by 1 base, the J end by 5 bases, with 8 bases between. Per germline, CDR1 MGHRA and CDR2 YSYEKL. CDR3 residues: CASSQAGPETQYF. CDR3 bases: TGCGCCAGCAGCCAAGCGGGTCCGGAGACCCAGTACTTC.

CDR3: CASSVDETQYF. CDR3 bases: TGTGCCAGCAGTGTAGATGAGACCCAGTACTTC. This chain uses TRBV2 with TRBJ2-5, with no clear D. Germline loops: CDR1 SNHLY, CDR2 FYNNEI. Trimming left V 4 bases short and J 5 bases short, with 5 bases between. This CDR3 is built from 11 residues.

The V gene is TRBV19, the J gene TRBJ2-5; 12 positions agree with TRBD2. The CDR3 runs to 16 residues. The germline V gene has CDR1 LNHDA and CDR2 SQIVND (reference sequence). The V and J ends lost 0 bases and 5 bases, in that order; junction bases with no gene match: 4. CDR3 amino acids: CASSIDQLAGGETQYF. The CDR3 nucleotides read TGTGCCAGTAGTATAGATCAACTAGCGGGAGGTGAGACCCAGTACTTC.

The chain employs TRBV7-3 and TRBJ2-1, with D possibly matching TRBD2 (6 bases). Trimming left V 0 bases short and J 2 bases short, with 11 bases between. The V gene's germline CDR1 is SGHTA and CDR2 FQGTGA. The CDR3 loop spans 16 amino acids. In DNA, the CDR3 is TGTGCCAGCAGCTTAACCGGGACGGGGGCCTACAATGAGCAGTTCTTC. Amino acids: CASSLTGTGAYNEQFF. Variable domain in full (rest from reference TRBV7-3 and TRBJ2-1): GAGVSQTPSNKVTEKGKYVELRCDPISGHTALYWYRQSLGQGPEFLIYFQGTGAADDSGLPNDRFFAVRPEGSVSTLKIQRTERGDSAVYLCASSLTGTGAYNEQFFGPGTRLTVL.

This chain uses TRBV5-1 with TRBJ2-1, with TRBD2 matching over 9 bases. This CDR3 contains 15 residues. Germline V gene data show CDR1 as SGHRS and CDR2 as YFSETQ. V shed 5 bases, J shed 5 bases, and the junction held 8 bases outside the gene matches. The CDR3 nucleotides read TGCGCCAGCAGAATAGCGGGAGAGCCCGACAATGAGCAGTTCTTC. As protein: CASRIAGEPDNEQFF.

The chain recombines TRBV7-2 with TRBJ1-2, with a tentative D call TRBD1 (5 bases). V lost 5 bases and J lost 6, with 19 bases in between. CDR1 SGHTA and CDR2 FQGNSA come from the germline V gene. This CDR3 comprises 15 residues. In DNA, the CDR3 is TGTGCCAGCAGCCCTAGACCCTTGGACATTGATGGCTACACCTTC. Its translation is CASSPRPLDIDGYTF.

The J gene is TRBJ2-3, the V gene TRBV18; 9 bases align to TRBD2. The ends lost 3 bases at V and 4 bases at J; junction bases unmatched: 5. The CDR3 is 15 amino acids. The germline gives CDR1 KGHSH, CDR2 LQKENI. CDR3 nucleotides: TGTGCCAGCTCACCGCCGGGACTAGCAGCAGATACGCAGTATTTT. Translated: CASSPPGLAADTQYF.

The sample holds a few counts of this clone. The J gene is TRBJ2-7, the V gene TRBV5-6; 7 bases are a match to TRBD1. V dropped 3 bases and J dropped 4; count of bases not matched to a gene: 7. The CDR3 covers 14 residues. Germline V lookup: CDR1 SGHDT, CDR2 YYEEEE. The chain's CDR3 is CASSYRDRSYEQYF. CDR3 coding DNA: TGTGCCAGCAGCTACCGGGACAGATCATACGAGCAGTACTTC.

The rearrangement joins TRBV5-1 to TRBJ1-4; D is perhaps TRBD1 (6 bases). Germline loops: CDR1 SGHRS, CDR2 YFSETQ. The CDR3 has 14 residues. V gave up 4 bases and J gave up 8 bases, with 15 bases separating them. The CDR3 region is CASSLQGSVEKLFF. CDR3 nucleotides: TGCGCCAGCAGCCTACAGGGCTCTGTCGAAAAACTGTTTTTT.

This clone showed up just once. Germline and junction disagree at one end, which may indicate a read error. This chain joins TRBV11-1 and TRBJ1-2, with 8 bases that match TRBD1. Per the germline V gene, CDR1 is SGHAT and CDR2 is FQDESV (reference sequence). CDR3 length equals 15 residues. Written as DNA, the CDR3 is TGTGCCAGCAGCTTAGGGGGAAGACAGGGGTATGACTACACCTTC. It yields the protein CASSLGGRQGYDYTF.

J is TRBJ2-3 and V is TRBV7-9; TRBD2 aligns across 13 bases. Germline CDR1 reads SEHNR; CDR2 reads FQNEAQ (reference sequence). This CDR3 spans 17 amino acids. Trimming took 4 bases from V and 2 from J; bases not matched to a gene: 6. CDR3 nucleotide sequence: TGTGCCAGCAGCTATAGGACTAGCGGGAGTCTCACAGATACGCAGTATTTT. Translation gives CASSYRTSGSLTDTQYF.

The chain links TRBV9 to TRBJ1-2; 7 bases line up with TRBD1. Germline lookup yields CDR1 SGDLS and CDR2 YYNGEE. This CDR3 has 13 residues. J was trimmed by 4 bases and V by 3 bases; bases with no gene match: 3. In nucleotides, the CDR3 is TGTGCCAGCAGCGCCAGGGGGAGCTATGGCTACACCTTC. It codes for CASSARGSYGYTF.

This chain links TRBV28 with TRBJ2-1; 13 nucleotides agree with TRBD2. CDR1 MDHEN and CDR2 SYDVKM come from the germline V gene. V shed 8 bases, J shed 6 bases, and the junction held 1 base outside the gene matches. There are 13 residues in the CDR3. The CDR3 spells CASGLAGVNEQFF. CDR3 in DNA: TGTGCCAGCGGACTAGCGGGAGTCAATGAGCAGTTCTTC.

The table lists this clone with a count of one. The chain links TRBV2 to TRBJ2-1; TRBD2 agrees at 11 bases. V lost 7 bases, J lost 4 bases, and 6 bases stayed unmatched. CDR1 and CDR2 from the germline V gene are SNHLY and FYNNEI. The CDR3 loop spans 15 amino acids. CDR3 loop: CASKPGTSGYNEQFF. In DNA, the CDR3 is TGTGCCAGCAAACCCGGGACTAGCGGATACAATGAGCAGTTCTTC.

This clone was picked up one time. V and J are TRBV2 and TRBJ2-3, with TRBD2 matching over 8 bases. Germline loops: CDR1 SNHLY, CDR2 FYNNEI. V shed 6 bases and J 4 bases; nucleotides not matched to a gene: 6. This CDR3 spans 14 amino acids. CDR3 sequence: CASRREVVSDTQYF. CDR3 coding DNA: TGTGCCAGCAGGCGGGAGGTGGTCTCAGATACGCAGTATTTT. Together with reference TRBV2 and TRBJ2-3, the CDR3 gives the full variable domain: EPEVTQTPSHQVTQMGQEVILRCVPISNHLYFYWYRQILGQKVEFLVSFYNNEISEKSEIFDDQFSVERPDGSNFTLKIRSTKLEDSAMYFCASRREVVSDTQYFGPGTRLTVL.

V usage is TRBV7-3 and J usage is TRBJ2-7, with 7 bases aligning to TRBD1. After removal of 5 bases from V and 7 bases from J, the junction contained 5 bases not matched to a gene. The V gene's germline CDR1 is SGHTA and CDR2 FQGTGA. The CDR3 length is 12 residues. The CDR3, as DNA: TGTGCCAGCAGCCTCATGACAGGGGAGCAGTACTTC. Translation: CASSLMTGEQYF.

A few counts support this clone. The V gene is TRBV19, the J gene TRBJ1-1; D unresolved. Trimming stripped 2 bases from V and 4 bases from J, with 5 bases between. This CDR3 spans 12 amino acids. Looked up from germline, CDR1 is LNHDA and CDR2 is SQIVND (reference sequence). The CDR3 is CASSIRSTEAFF. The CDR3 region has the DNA TGTGCCAGTAGTATAAGGAGCACTGAAGCTTTCTTT.